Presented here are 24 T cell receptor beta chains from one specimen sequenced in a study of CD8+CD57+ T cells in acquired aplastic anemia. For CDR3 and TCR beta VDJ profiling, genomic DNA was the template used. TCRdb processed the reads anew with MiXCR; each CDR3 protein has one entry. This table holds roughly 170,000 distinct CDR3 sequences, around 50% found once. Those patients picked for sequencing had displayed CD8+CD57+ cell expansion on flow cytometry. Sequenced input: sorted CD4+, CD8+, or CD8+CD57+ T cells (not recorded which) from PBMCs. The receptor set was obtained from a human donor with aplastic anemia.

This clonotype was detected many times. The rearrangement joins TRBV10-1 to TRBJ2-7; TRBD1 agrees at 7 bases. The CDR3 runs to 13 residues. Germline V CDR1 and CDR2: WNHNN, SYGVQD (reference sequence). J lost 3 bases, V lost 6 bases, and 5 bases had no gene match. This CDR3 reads CASRGDSSYEQYF. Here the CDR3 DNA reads TGCGCCAGCAGAGGGGACAGCAGCTACGAGCAGTACTTC.

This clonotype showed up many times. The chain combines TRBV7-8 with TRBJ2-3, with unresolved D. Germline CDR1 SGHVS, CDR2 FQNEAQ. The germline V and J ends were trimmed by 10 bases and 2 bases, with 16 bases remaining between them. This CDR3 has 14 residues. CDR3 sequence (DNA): TGTGCCATCGCCCTTTTAGCAAACACAGATACGCAGTATTTT. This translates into CAIALLANTDTQYF.

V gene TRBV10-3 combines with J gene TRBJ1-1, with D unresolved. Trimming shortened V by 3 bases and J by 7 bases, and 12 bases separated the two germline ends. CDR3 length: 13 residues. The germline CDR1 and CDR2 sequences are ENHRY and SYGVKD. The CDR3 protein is CAISDNSASEAFF. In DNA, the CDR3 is TGTGCCATCAGTGACAATTCGGCGAGTGAAGCTTTCTTT.

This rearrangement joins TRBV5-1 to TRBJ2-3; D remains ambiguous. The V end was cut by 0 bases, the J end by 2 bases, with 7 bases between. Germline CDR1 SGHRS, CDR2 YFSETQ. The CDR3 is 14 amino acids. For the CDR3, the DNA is TGCGCCAGCAGCTTGGGAGATCTCACAGATACGCAGTATTTT. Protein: CASSLGDLTDTQYF. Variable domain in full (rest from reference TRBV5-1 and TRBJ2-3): KAGVTQTPRYLIKTRGQQVTLSCSPISGHRSVSWYQQTPGQGLQFLFEYFSETQRNKGNFPGRFSGRQFSNSRSEMNVSTLELGDSALYLCASSLGDLTDTQYFGPGTRLTVL.

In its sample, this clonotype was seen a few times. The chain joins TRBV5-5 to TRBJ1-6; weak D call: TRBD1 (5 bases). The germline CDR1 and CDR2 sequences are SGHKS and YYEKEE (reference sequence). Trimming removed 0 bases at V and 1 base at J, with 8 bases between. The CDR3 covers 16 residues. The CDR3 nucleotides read TGTGCCAGCAGCTTGGCGGGGGGGTCCTATAATTCACCCCTCCACTTT. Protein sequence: CASSLAGGSYNSPLHF. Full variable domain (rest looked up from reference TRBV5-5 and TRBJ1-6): DAGVTQSPTHLIKTRGQQVTLRCSPISGHKSVSWYQQVLGQGPQFIFQYYEKEERGRGNFPDRFSARQFPNYSSELNVNALLLGDSALYLCASSLAGGSYNSPLHFGNGTRLTVT.

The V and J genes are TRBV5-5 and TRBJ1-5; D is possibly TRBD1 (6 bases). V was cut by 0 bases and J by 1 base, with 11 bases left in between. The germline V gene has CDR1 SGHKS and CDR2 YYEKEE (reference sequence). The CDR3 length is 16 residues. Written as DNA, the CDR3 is TGTGCCAGCAGCTTGGGACAGGTCCAGAGCAATCAGCCCCAGCATTTT. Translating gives CASSLGQVQSNQPQHF.

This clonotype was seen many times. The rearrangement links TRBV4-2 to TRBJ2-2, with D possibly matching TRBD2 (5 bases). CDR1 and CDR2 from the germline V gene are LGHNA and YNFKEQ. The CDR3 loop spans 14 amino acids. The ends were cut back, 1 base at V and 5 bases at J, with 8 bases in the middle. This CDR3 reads CASSQGGMTGELFF. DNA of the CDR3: TGTGCCAGCAGCCAAGGAGGGATGACCGGGGAGCTGTTTTTT.

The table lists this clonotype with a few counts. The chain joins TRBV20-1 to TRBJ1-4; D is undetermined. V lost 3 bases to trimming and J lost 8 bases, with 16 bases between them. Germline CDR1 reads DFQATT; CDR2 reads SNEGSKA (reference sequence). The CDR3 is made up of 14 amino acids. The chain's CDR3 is CSARDSAGVEKLFF. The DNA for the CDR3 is TGCAGTGCTAGGGATTCGGCCGGGGTGGAAAAACTGTTTTTT.

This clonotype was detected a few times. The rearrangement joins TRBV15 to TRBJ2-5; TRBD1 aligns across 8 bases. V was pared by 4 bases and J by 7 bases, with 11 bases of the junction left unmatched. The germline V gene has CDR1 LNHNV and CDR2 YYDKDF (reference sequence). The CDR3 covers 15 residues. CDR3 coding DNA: TGTGCCACCAGCACTTTAACAGGGGGTGTCGTGACCCAGTACTTC. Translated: CATSTLTGGVVTQYF.

The CDR3 sequence is CSARAALLDDSPLHF. The CDR3 region has the DNA TGCAGTGCTAGAGCTGCCTTATTGGACGATTCACCCCTCCACTTT. The V call is TRBV20-1, the J call TRBJ1-6; D unresolved. Trimming stripped 1 base from V and 8 bases from J, with 15 bases between. This CDR3 is 15 amino acids long. Germline-derived CDR1 and CDR2 are DFQATT and SNEGSKA (reference sequence).

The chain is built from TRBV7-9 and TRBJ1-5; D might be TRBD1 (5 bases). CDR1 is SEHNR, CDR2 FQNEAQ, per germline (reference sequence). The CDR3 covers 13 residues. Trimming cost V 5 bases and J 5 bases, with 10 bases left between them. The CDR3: CASSRTRDQPQHF. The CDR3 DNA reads TGTGCCAGCAGCCGGACAAGGGATCAGCCCCAGCATTTT.

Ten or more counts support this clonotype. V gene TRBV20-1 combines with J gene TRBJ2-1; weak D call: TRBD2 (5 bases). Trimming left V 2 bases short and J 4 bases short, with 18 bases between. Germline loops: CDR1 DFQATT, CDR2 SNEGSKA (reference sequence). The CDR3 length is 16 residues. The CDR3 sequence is CSARTAGRNLYNEQFF. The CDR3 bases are TGCAGTGCTAGAACGGCGGGCCGAAACTTATACAATGAGCAGTTCTTC.

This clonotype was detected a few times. The CDR3 loop reads CATSEGGQGGETQYF. In DNA, the CDR3 is TGTGCCACCAGCGAGGGGGGACAGGGGGGCGAGACCCAGTACTTC. The chain joins TRBV15 to TRBJ2-5; 11 nucleotides agree with TRBD1. CDR3 length: 15 residues. Germline V gene sequence: CDR1 LNHNV, CDR2 YYDKDF (reference sequence). V was pared by 5 bases and J by 5 bases, with 7 bases of the junction left unmatched.

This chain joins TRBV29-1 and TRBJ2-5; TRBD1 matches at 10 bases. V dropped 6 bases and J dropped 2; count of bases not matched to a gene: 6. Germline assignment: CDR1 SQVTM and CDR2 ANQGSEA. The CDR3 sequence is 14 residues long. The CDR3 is CSVDPGQGQETQYF. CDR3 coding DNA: TGCAGCGTCGACCCGGGACAGGGGCAAGAGACCCAGTACTTC.

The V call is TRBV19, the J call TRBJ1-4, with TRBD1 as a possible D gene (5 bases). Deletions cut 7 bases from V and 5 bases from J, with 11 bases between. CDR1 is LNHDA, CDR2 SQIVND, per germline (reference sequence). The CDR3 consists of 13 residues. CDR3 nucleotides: TGTGCCAGTAAAGGGGTCGTAAATGAAAAACTGTTTTTT. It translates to CASKGVVNEKLFF. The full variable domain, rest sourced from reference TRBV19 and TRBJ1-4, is DGGITQSPKYLFRKEGQNVTLSCEQNLNHDAMYWYRQDPGQGLRLIYYSQIVNDFQKGDIAEGYSVSREKKESFPLTVTSAQKNPTAFYLCASKGVVNEKLFFGSGTQLSVL.

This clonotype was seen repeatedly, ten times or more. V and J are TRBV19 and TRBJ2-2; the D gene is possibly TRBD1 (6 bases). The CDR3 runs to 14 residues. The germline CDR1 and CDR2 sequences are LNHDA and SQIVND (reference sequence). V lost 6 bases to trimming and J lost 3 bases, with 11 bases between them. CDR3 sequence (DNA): TGTGCCAGTAGGGCAGGGGCCTACACCGGGGAGCTGTTTTTT. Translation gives CASRAGAYTGELFF.

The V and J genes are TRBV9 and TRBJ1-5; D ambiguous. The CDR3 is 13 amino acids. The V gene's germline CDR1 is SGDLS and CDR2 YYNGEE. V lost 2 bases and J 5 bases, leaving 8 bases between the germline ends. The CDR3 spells CASSVTWDQPQHF. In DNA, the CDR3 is TGTGCCAGCAGCGTTACTTGGGATCAGCCCCAGCATTTT.

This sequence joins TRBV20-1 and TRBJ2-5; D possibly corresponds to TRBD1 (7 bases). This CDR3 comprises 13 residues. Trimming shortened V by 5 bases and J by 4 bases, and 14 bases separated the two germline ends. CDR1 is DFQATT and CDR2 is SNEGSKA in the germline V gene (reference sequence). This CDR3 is CSAPNRGGETQYF. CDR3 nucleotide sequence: TGCAGTGCTCCTAACAGGGGAGGAGAGACCCAGTACTTC.

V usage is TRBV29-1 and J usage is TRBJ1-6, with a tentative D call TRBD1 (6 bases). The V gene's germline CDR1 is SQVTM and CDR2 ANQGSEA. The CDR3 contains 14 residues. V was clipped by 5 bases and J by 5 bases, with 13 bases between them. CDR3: CSVTGTGNNSPLHF. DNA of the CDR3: TGCAGCGTTACAGGGACTGGGAATAATTCACCCCTCCACTTT.

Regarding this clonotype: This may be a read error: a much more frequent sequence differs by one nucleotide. Here the CDR3 reads CASSQDRYGVETQYF. For the CDR3, the DNA is TGCGCCAGCAGCCAAGATAGGTACGGGGTAGAGACCCAGTACTTC. The V and J genes are TRBV4-1 and TRBJ2-5; TRBD2 is a possible D gene (5 bases). There are 15 residues in the CDR3. Trimming removed 0 bases from V and 4 bases from J, with 12 bases in between. Germline CDR1 MGHRA, CDR2 YSYEKL.

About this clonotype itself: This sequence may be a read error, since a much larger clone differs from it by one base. The CDR3 nucleotides read TGTGCCGGCAGTTTAACAGGAGTGGGAGAAAAACTGTTTTTT. It translates to CAGSLTGVGEKLFF. V gene TRBV10-3 combines with J gene TRBJ1-4; D possibly corresponds to TRBD1 (5 bases). CDR1 is ENHRY, CDR2 SYGVKD, per germline. Trimming removed 11 bases from V and 8 bases from J, with 21 bases in between. This CDR3 is 14 amino acids long.

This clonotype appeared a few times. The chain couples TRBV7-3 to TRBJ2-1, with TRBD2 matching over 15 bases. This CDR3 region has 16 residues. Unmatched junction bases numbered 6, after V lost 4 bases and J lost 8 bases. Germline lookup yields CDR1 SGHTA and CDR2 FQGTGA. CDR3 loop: CASSSGLAGGGDEQFF. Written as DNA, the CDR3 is TGTGCCAGCAGCTCGGGACTAGCGGGAGGTGGAGATGAGCAGTTCTTC.

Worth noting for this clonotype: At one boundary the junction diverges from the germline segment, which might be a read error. CDR3 residues: CASSSGTHVTDTQYF. CDR3 coding DNA: TGTGCTAGCAGCTCCGGGACACACGTCACAGATACGCAGTATTTT. This chain joins TRBV7-6 and TRBJ2-3, with TRBD1 as a possible D gene (6 bases). The germline gives CDR1 SGHVS, CDR2 FNYEAQ. This CDR3 spans 15 amino acids.

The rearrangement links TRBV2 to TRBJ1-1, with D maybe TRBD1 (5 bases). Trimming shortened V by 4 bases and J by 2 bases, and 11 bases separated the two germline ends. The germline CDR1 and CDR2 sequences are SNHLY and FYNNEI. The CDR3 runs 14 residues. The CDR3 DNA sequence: TGTGCCAGCAGTGTTTCTGGGGGTAACACTGAAGCTTTCTTT. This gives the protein CASSVSGGNTEAFF.